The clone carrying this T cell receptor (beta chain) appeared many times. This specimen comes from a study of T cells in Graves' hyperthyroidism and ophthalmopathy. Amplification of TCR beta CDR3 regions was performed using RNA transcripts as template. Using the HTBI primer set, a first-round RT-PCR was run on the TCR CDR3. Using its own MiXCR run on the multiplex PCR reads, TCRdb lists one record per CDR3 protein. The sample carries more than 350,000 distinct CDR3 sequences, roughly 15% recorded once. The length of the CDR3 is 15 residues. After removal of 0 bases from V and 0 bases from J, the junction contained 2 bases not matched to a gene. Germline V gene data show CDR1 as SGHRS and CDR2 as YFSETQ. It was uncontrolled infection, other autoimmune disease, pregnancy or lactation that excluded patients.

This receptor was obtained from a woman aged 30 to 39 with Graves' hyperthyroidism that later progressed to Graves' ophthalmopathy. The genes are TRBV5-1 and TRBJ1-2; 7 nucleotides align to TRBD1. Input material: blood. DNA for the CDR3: TGCGCCAGCAGCTTGGAGGGACAGCCTAACTATGGCTACACCTTC. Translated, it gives CASSLEGQPNYGYTF.